This T cell receptor beta chain was found in a study of Ad26.COV2.S vaccination and SARS-CoV-2 variants. Study as a whole: Ad26.COV2.S arm of COV1001 included the donor. In the study, Ad26.COV2.S was injected intramuscularly once, or twice 56 days apart. Points from the study as a whole: Substantial breadth in spike-specific CD8+ and CD4+ T cell responses was reportedly seen after vaccination. Total T cell responses may have been underestimated by the TCR breadth and depth analyses.

Noted treatment: roughly 19 received Ad26.COV2.S at low or high dose, single or two shots; 5 received placebo; per-sample allocation not given. The investigators took samples on day 63 after the first vaccine or placebo injection. Some clones are missing from TCRdb's copy, which holds only in-frame ones; the method was immunoSEQ multiplex PCR. The sample lists fewer than 900,000 clones, around 89% occurring once. This clone was detected once. Antigen specificity is unknown. The germline V gene has CDR1 SGHTS and CDR2 YDEGEE. The CDR3 has 14 amino acids. The germline V and J ends were trimmed by 3 bases and 3 bases, with 9 bases remaining between them.

J is TRBJ2-2 and V is TRBV5-8; D gene uncertain. This clonotype was sampled from a person between 18 and 65 years old who received the Ad26.COV2.S COVID-19 vaccine or a placebo. Sequenced here: peripheral blood, sampled in a trial of Ad26.COV2.S vaccine versus placebo. The chain's CDR3 is CASSYYRDTGELFF. The CDR3, as DNA: TGTGCCAGCAGCTACTACAGAGACACCGGGGAGCTGTTTTTT.